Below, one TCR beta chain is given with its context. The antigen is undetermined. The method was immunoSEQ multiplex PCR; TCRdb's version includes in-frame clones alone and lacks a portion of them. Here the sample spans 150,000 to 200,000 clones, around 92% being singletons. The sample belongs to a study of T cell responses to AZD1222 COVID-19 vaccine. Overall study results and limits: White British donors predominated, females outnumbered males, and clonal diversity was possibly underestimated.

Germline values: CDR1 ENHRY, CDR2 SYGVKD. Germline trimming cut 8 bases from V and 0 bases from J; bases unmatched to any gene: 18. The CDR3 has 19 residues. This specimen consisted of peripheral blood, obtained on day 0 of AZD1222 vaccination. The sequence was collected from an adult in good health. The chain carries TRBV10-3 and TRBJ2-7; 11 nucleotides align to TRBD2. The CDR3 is CAISRLAGTQRVGSYEQYF. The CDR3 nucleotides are TGTGCCATCTCGAGACTAGCGGGGACTCAGAGGGTTGGCTCCTACGAGCAGTACTTC.